This T cell receptor beta chain was profiled in a study of blood T cell repertoires in COVID-19. Study-wide context: Samples of COVID-19 (acute and convalescent) were obtained from the United States, Italy and Spain.

CDR1 SGDLS and CDR2 YYNGEE come from the germline V gene. The CDR3 length is 14 residues. V was shortened by 3 bases and J by 6 bases, with 13 bases between the two germline ends. Authors' data handling: From reference gene primer amplification, estimates of nucleated cell counts were derived. Sequencing used immunoSEQ multiplex PCR; TCRdb keeps in-frame clones, though not all of them. The V and J calls and clone size were taken over from that table, and D and trimming were inferred from the DNA. Found here are approximately 500,000 clones, 85% to 90% of them singletons; the top ten hold roughly 8%. The genes are TRBV9 and TRBJ1-3, with D perhaps matching TRBD1 (5 bases). The sequenced material came from peripheral blood. The clonotype originates from a woman aged 50 to 65 with COVID-19, enrolled during active disease. The CDR3: CASSAQTATNTIYF. CDR3 bases: TGTGCCAGCAGCGCGCAGACAGCCACAAACACCATATATTTT.